Only a few counts were recorded for the clone carrying this T cell receptor beta chain. Its antigen is not known. This sample was included in a study of T cell responses to AZD1222 COVID-19 vaccine. Across the study: Second-dose intervals near 4 or 12 weeks were combined.

The V segment lost 2 bases and the J segment 7 bases; nucleotides outside the gene matches: 8. The CDR3 consists of 15 residues. Germline V gives CDR1 LNHNV, CDR2 YYDKDF (reference sequence). General study results and limits: Spike-specific TCR breadth and depth grew following two AZD1222 doses. The study identified only six AZD1222 recipients as seropositive at baseline.

Assay: immunoSEQ multiplex PCR; the TCRdb copy retains only in-frame clones and omits some. The sample gives approximately 150,000 clones, around 94% of which show up once; roughly 1.3% is in the top ten. This clonotype was obtained from an adult in good health. The V and J genes are TRBV15 and TRBJ1-5; 7 bases match TRBD1. This specimen consisted of peripheral blood, obtained on day 0 of AZD1222 vaccination. The CDR3 here is CATSRTTGVNQPQHF. The CDR3 DNA reads as TGTGCCACCAGCAGAACAACAGGGGTGAACCAGCCCCAGCATTTT.